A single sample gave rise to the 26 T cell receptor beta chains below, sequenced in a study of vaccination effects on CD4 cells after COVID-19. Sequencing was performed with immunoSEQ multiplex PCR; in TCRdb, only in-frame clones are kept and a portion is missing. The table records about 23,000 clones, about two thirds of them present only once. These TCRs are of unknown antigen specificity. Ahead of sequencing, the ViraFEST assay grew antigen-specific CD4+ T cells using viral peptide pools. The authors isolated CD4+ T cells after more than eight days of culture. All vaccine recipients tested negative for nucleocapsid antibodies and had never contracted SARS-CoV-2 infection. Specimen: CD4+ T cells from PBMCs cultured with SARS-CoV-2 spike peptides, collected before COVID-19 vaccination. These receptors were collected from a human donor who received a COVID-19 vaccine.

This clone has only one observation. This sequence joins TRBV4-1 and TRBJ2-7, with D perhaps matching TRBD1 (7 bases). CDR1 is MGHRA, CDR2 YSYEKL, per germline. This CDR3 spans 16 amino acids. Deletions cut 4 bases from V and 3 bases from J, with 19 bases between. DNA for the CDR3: TGCGCCAGCAGCCGAGAAGGGGGCGGGGTCGGCTACGAGCAGTACTTC. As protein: CASSREGGGVGYEQYF.

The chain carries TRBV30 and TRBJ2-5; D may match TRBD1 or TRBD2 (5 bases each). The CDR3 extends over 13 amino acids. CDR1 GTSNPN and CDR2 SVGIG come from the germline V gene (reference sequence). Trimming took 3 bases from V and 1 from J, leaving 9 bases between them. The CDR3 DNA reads TGTGCCTGGAGGCCGGGGCCCCAAGAGACCCAGTACTTC. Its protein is CAWRPGPQETQYF.

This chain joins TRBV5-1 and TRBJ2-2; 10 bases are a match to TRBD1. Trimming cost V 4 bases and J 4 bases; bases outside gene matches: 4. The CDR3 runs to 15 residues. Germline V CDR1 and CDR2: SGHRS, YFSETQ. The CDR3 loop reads CASSPGQGGTGELFF. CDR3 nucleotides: TGCGCCAGCAGCCCCGGACAGGGGGGCACCGGGGAGCTGTTTTTT.

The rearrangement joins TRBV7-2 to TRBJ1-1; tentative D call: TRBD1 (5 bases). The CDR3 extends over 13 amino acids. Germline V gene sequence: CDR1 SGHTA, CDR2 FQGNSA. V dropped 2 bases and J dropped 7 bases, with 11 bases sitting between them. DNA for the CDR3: TGTGCCAGCAGCTTACTCGGGGCAGGTGAAGCTTTCTTT. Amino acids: CASSLLGAGEAFF.

The CDR3 protein is CASSGTGDTGELFF. The CDR3 DNA follows: TGCGCCAGCAGCGGAACAGGAGACACCGGGGAGCTGTTTTTT. The rearrangement uses TRBV5-1 and TRBJ2-2; possibly TRBD1 for D (5 bases). This CDR3 comprises 14 residues. Germline loops: CDR1 SGHRS, CDR2 YFSETQ. The ends were cut back, 4 bases at V and 3 bases at J, with 10 bases in the middle.

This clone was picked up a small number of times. CDR3 nucleotide sequence: TGCAGTGCTAGTGTAAACCGACACTCCGGGACAGGGGGCAACACCATATATTTT. Translated, it gives CSASVNRHSGTGGNTIYF. The chain uses TRBV20-1 and TRBJ1-3, with 12 bases matching TRBD1. In germline, CDR1 is DFQATT, CDR2 SNEGSKA (reference sequence). V lost 3 bases and J lost 7; bases outside the gene matches: 16. CDR3 length: 18 residues.

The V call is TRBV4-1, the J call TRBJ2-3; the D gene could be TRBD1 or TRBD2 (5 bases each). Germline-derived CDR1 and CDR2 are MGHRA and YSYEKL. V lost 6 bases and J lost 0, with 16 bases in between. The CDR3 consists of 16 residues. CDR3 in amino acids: CASRGDGYFSTDTQYF. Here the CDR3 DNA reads TGCGCCAGCAGGGGGGACGGCTATTTCAGCACAGATACGCAGTATTTT.

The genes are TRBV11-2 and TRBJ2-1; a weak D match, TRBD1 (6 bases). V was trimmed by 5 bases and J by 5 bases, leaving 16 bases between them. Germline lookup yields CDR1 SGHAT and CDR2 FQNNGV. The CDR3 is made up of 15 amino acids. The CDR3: CASSPRQAGDNEQFF. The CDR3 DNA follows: TGTGCCAGCAGCCCCCGACAGGCCGGAGACAATGAGCAGTTCTTC.

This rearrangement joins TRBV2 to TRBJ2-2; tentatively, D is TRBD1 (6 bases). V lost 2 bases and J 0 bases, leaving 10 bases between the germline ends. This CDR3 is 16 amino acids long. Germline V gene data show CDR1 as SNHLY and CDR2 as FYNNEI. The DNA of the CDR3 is TGTGCCAGCAGTGAACAGGGGCCTTCGAACACCGGGGAGCTGTTTTTT. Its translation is CASSEQGPSNTGELFF.

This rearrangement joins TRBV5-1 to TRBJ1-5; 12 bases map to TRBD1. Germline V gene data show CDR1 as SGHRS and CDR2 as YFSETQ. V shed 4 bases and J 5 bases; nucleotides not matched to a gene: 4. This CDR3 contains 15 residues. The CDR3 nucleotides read TGCGCCAGCAGCCGGGACAGGGGGCGCGATCAGCCCCAGCATTTT. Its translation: CASSRDRGRDQPQHF. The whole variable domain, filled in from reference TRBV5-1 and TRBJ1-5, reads KAGVTQTPRYLIKTRGQQVTLSCSPISGHRSVSWYQQTPGQGLQFLFEYFSETQRNKGNFPGRFSGRQFSNSRSEMNVSTLELGDSALYLCASSRDRGRDQPQHFGDGTRLSIL.

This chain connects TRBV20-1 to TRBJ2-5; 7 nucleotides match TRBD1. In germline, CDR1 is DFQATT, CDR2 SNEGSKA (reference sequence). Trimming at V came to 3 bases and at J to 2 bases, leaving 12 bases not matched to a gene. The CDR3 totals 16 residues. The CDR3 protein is CSASAPGQYPQETQYF. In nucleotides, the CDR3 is TGCAGTGCTAGTGCACCGGGACAGTACCCGCAAGAGACCCAGTACTTC.

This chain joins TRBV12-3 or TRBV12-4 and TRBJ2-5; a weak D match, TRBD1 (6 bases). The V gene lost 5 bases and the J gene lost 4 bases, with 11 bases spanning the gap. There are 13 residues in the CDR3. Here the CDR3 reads CASSPTGPETQYF. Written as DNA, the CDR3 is TGTGCCAGCAGTCCCACAGGGCCAGAGACCCAGTACTTC.

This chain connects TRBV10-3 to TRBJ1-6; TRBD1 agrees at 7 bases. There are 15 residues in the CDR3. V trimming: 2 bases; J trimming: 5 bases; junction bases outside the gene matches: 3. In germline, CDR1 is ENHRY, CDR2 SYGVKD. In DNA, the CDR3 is TGTGCCATCAGTGAGGGGCAGGGGGATAATTCACCCCTCCACTTT. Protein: CAISEGQGDNSPLHF.

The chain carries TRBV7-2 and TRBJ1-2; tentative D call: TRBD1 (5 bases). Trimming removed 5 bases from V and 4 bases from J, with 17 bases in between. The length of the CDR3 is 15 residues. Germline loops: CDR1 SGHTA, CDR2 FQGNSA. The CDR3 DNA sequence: TGTGCCAGCAGCCTCGGTCCGGGGGACGCCTATGGCTACACCTTC. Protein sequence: CASSLGPGDAYGYTF. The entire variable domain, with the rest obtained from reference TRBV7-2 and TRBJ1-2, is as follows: GAGVSQSPSNKVTEKGKDVELRCDPISGHTALYWYRQSLGQGLEFLIYFQGNSAPDKSGLPSDRFSAERTGGSVSTLTIQRTQQEDSAVYLCASSLGPGDAYGYTFGSGTRLTVV.

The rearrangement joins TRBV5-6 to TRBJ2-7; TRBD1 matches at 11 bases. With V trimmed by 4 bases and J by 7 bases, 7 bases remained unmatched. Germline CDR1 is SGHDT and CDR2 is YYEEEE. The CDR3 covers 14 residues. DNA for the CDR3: TGTGCCAGCAGCCTTGGACAGGGGGCGTGGGAGCAGTACTTC. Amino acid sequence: CASSLGQGAWEQYF.

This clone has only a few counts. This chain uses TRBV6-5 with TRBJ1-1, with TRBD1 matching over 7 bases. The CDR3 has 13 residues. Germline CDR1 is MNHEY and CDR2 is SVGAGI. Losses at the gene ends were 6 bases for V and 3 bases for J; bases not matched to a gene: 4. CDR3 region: CASRGQSYTEAFF. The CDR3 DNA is TGTGCCAGCAGGGGACAGTCCTACACTGAAGCTTTCTTT.

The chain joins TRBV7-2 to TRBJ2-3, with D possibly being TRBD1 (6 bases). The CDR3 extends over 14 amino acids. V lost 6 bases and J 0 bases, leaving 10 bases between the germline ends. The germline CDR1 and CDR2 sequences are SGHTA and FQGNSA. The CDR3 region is CASRKGQSTDTQYF. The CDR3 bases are TGTGCCAGCAGAAAAGGACAGAGCACAGATACGCAGTATTTT.

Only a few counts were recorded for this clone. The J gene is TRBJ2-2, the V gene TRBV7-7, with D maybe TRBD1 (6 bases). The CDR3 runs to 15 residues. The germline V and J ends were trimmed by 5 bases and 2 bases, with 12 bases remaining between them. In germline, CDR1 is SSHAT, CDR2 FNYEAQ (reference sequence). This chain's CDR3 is CASSMDSANTGELFF. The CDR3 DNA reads TGTGCCAGCAGCATGGACAGTGCTAACACCGGGGAGCTGTTTTTT.

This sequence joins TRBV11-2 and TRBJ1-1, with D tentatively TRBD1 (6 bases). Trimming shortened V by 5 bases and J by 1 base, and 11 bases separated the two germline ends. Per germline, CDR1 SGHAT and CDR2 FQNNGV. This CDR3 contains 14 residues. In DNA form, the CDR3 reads TGTGCCAGCAGCCGGGACACTAGGAACACTGAAGCTTTCTTT. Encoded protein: CASSRDTRNTEAFF.

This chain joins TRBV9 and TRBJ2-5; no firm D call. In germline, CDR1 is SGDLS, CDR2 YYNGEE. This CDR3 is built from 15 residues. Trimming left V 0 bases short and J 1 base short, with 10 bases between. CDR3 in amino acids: CASSVDGEPQETQYF. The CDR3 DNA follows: TGTGCCAGCAGCGTAGATGGGGAACCCCAAGAGACCCAGTACTTC. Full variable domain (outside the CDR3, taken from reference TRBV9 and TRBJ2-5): DSGVTQTPKHLITATGQRVTLRCSPRSGDLSVYWYQQSLDQGLQFLIQYYNGEERAKGNILERFSAQQFPDLHSELNLSSLELGDSALYFCASSVDGEPQETQYFGPGTRLLVL.

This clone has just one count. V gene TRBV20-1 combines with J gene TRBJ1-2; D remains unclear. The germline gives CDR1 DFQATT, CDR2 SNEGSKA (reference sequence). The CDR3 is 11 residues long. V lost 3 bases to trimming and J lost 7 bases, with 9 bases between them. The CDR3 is CSASTETGYTF. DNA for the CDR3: TGCAGTGCTAGTACTGAGACTGGCTACACCTTC.

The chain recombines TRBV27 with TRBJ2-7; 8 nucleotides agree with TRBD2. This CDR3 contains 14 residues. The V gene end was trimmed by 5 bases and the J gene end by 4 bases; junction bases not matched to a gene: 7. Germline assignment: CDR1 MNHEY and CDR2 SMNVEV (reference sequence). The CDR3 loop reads CASSLGGGTYEQYF. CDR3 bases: TGTGCCAGCAGTCTCGGGGGGGGGACGTACGAGCAGTACTTC.

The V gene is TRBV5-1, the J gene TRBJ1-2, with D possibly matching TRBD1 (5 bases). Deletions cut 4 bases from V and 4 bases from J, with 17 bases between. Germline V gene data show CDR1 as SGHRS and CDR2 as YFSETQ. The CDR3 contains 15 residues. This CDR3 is CASSIDSTPAYGYTF. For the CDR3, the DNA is TGCGCCAGCAGCATCGACAGTACGCCTGCCTATGGCTACACCTTC. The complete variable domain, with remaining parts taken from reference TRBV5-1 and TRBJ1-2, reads KAGVTQTPRYLIKTRGQQVTLSCSPISGHRSVSWYQQTPGQGLQFLFEYFSETQRNKGNFPGRFSGRQFSNSRSEMNVSTLELGDSALYLCASSIDSTPAYGYTFGSGTRLTVV.

This CDR3 reads CASSEILVSNEQFF. In DNA, the CDR3 is TGTGCCAGCAGTGAAATTTTAGTTTCCAATGAGCAGTTCTTC. The chain combines TRBV2 with TRBJ2-1; no firm D call. V lost 2 bases to trimming and J lost 6 bases, with 11 bases between them. CDR3 length: 14 residues. In germline, CDR1 is SNHLY, CDR2 FYNNEI.

The CDR3 region has the DNA TGCGCCAGCAGTGAGTCGCTAGGCTTCATTTCGAACACCGGGGAGCTGTTTTTT. Amino acids: CASSESLGFISNTGELFF. The chain uses TRBV10-2 and TRBJ2-2; D gene unclear. Germline V lookup: CDR1 WSHSY, CDR2 SAAADI. Trimming took off 0 bases at V and 0 bases at J, with 14 bases between the two ends. The CDR3 spans 18 residues.

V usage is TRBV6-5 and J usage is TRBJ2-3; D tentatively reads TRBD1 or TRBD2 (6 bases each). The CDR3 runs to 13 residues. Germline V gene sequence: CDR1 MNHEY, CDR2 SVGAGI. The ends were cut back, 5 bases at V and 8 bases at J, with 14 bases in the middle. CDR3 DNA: TGTGCCAGCAGTACAGGGACTCCGAGTACGCAGTATTTT. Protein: CASSTGTPSTQYF.